This T cell receptor (beta chain) was sequenced during a study of blood T cells in healthy people across ages. Primed by a sample-barcoded 5' primer and a J-beta primer mix, a second PCR proceeded for 7 to 11 cycles. TCRdb re-analysed the 5' RACE reads in MiXCR, keeping a single row per CDR3 protein. The sample yields over 600,000 distinct CDR3 sequences, roughly three fifths seen once. The CDR3 is 18 amino acids. Looked up from germline, CDR1 is MNHEY and CDR2 is SVGEGT. Points on this clonotype: A read error may produce the germline difference seen at one junction end.

The sequence derives from a middle-aged man in good health. Specimen: blood. The rearrangement links TRBV6-2 or TRBV6-3 to TRBJ2-7; TRBD1 matches 7 bases. DNA of the CDR3: TGTGCCAGTAGTTACTCTCCCGGCAGACAGGGCTTATACAATGAGCAGTACTTC. It specifies CASSYSPGRQGLYNEQYF.